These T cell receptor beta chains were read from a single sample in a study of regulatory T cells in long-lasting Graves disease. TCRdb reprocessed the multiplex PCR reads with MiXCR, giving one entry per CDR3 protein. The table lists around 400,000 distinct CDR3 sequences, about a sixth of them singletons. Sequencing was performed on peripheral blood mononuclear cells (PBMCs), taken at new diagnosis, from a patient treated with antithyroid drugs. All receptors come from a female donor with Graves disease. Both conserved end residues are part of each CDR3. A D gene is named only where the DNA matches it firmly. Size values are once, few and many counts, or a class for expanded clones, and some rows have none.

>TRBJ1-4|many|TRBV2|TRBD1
CASDRGRTNEKLFF
TGTGCCAGCGACAGGGGGCGAACTAATGAAAAACTGTTTTTT
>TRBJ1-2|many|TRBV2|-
CASSFMSTDYGYTF
TGTGCCAGCAGTTTTATGTCGACGGACTATGGCTACACCTTC
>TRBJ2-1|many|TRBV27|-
CASSSGPIYNEQFF
TGTGCCAGCAGTTCTGGACCGATCTACAATGAGCAGTTCTTC
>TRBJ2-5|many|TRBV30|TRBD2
CAFSSGRTRVQYF
TGTGCCTTCAGTAGCGGGAGGACGAGGGTTCAGTACTTC
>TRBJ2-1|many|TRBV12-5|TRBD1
CASGFPIRTGVLTSTSNEQFF
TGTGCTAGTGGTTTCCCGATCAGGACAGGGGTGCTAACTAGTACGTCCAATGAGCAGTTCTTC
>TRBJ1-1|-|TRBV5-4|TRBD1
CASSLAVSGGEAFF
TGTGCCAGCAGCTTGGCCGTTTCAGGGGGCGAAGCTTTCTTT
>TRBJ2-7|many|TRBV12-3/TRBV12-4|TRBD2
CASSGRLAGDYEQYF
TGTGCCAGCAGTGGGCGACTAGCGGGAGACTACGAGCAGTACTTC
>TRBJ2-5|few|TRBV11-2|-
CASSELNTVQETQYF
TGTGCCAGCAGCGAGCTCAATACCGTACAAGAGACCCAGTACTTC
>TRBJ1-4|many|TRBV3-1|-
CASRPQGIGEKLFF
TGTGCCAGCAGACCACAGGGAATTGGTGAAAAACTGTTTTTT
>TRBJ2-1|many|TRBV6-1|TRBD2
CASKPPGTSVEQFF
TGTGCCAGTAAACCACCCGGGACTAGCGTTGAGCAGTTCTTC
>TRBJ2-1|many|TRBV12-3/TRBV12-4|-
CASSSVGNNEQFF
TGTGCCAGCAGTTCGGTAGGGAACAATGAGCAGTTCTTC
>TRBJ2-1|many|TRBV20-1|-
CSARDSAAAYNEQFF
TGCAGTGCTAGAGATTCGGCCGCGGCCTACAATGAGCAGTTCTTC
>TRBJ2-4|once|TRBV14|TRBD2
CASSRTSGLAKNIQYF
TGTGCCAGCAGCCGGACTAGCGGGCTAGCCAAAAACATTCAGTACTTC
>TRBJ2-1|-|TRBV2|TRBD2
CSGGGTSYNEQFF
TGTTCGGGGGGTGGGACCAGTTACAATGAGCAGTTCTTC
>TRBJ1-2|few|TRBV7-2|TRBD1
CASRTGQGPYGYTF
TGTGCCAGCAGGACGGGACAGGGCCCTTATGGCTACACCTTC
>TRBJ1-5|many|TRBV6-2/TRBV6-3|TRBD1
CASSYGRGTNQPQHF
TGTGCCAGCAGTTACGGCAGGGGGACCAATCAGCCCCAGCATTTT
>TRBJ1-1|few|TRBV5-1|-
CASSLAYLGRGEAFF
TGCGCCAGCAGCTTGGCCTATTTGGGACGGGGTGAAGCTTTCTTT
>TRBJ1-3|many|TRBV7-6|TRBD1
CASSTTGGYGNTIYF
TGTGCCAGCAGCACGACAGGGGGCTATGGAAACACCATATATTTT
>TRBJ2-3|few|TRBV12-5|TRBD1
CASGLAQGLTDTQYF
TGTGCTAGTGGTTTGGCACAGGGGCTCACAGATACGCAGTATTTT
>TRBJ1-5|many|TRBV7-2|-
CASSLVDIGGSYSNQPQHF
TGTGCCAGCAGCTTAGTAGACATCGGGGGGTCTTATAGCAATCAGCCCCAGCATTTT
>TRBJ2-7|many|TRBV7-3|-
CASSYGMSYEQYF
TGTGCCAGCAGCTACGGGATGTCCTACGAGCAGTACTTC
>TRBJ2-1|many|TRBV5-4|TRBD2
CASSLAYRGVSGRGYNEQFF
TGTGCCAGCAGCTTGGCATATAGGGGTGTAAGCGGGAGGGGATACAATGAGCAGTTCTTC
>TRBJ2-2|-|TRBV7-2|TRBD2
CASSLVLAGGPTGELFF
TGTGCCAGCAGCTTAGTCTTAGCGGGAGGGCCCACCGGGGAGCTGTTTTTT
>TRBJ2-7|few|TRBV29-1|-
CSAINGGRNEQYF
TGCAGCGCCATTAATGGGGGTAGGAACGAGCAGTACTTC
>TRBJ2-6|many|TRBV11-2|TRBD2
CASSLEPSGRVLTF
TGTGCCAGCAGCTTAGAGCCTAGCGGGAGGGTCCTGACTTTC
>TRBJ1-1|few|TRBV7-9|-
CASSQRGGGSTEAFF
TGTGCCAGCAGCCAGCGGGGGGGAGGGAGCACTGAAGCTTTCTTT
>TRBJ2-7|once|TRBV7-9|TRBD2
CASSDPLAGWRDEQYF
TGTGCCAGCAGCGACCCCTTAGCGGGGTGGAGAGACGAGCAGTACTTC
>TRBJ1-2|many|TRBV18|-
CASSPGRGGEGYTF
TGTGCCAGCTCACCTGGTCGTGGAGGGGAAGGCTACACCTTC
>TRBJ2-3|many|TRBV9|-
CASSVGEGTDTQYF
TGTGCCAGCAGCGTAGGCGAGGGCACAGATACGCAGTATTTT
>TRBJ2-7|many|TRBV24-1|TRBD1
CATSDPGQGGIEQYF
TGTGCCACCAGTGACCCTGGACAGGGCGGGATCGAGCAGTACTTC
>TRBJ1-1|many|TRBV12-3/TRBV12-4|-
CASSFREGTEAFF
TGTGCCAGCAGTTTCAGGGAAGGCACTGAAGCTTTCTTT
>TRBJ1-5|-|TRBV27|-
CASSFQAQKTYSNQPQHF
TGTGCCAGCAGTTTCCAGGCGCAGAAAACATATAGCAATCAGCCCCAGCATTTT
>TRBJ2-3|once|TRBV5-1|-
CASSLAKGRGNTDTQYF
TGCGCCAGCAGCTTGGCCAAGGGAAGGGGCAACACAGATACGCAGTATTTT
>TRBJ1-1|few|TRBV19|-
CASVVRAGDTPNTEAFF
TGTGCCAGTGTAGTCCGGGCAGGCGATACCCCGAACACTGAAGCTTTCTTT
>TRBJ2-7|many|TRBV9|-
CASSGGGDRSHEQYF
TGTGCCAGCAGCGGGGGTGGAGACAGGTCCCACGAGCAGTACTTC
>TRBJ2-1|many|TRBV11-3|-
CASSPGQYGNEQFF
TGTGCCAGCAGCCCAGGACAGTATGGGAATGAGCAGTTCTTC
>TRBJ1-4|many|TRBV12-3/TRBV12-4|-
CASSQRTVHEKLFF
TGTGCCAGCAGTCAAAGGACAGTCCACGAAAAACTGTTTTTT